These 20 T cell receptor beta chains share one sample of origin, sequenced in a study of T cells in Graves' hyperthyroidism and ophthalmopathy (dated by TCRdb to about 2019). Libraries were built with multiplex PCR. Sequencing instrument: Illumina HiSeq 2000. The TCR beta CDR3 regions were amplified from the RNA transcripts. A first-round RT-PCR of the TCR CDR3 used the HTBI primer set with the Qiagen OneStep RT-PCR kit. TCRdb's own reprocessing of the public reads used fastp at Q25 and MiXCR and kept productive beta chains. CDR3 protein duplicates are merged, each entry listing the most common genes and DNA. In all, the sample holds approximately 200,000 distinct CDR3 sequences, and around 18% of those were seen once. The ten largest clonotypes hold approximately 40% of the sample. Source material: blood. Receptor source: a man between 35 and 55 years old with Graves' hyperthyroidism.

This clonotype was recorded at least ten times. The gene calls are TRBV2 and TRBJ1-5; D is possibly TRBD1 (6 bases). This CDR3 is 16 amino acids long. Germline V gene sequence: CDR1 SNHLY, CDR2 FYNNEI. V lost 10 bases and J 1 base, leaving 20 bases between the germline ends. CDR3: CANLKREGVSNQPQHF. The CDR3 coding sequence is TGTGCCAATCTAAAAAGGGAGGGGGTAAGCAATCAGCCCCAGCATTTT.

The sample holds many counts of this clonotype. This chain joins TRBV11-3 and TRBJ1-2; TRBD1 aligns across 8 bases. The CDR3 covers 13 residues. CDR1 and CDR2 from the germline V gene are SGHNT and YENEEA. The V gene end was trimmed by 10 bases and the J gene end by 4 bases; junction bases not matched to a gene: 8. The CDR3 bases are TGTGCCACCTGGACAGGGAAGGGCTATGGCTACACCTTC. Its translation: CATWTGKGYGYTF.

This clonotype has only a few counts. This chain connects TRBV30 to TRBJ2-2; the D gene could be TRBD1 or TRBD2 (5 bases each). Trimming took 1 base from V and 7 from J, leaving 13 bases between them. Germline loops: CDR1 GTSNPN, CDR2 SVGIG (reference sequence). This CDR3 spans 14 amino acids. DNA for the CDR3: TGTGCCTGGAGTGGACCCGGGGCGGGCGGGGAGCTGTTTTTT. This codes for CAWSGPGAGGELFF.

This clonotype has more than one count but fewer than ten. The V call is TRBV27, the J call TRBJ2-1, with 9 bases aligning to TRBD2. This CDR3 is 14 amino acids long. Unmatched junction bases numbered 4, after V lost 4 bases and J lost 6 bases. CDR1 and CDR2 (germline): MNHEY, SMNVEV (reference sequence). CDR3 nucleotides: TGTGCCAGCAGTTACAGGGGACTAGCCAATGAGCAGTTCTTC. It is translated as CASSYRGLANEQFF.

There are a few counts of this clonotype. This chain links TRBV2 with TRBJ2-7, with a possible D match to TRBD1 (6 bases). In germline, CDR1 is SNHLY, CDR2 FYNNEI. The CDR3 has 13 residues. Trimming shortened V by 7 bases and J by 0 bases, and 10 bases separated the two germline ends. CDR3 nucleotides: TGTGCCAGCACCGGACAGAGCTCCTACGAGCAGTACTTC. It yields the protein CASTGQSSYEQYF.

This rearrangement joins TRBV20-1 to TRBJ2-5; 8 positions agree with TRBD2. The CDR3 sequence is 11 residues long. CDR1 and CDR2 from the germline V gene are DFQATT and SNEGSKA (reference sequence). Trimming removed 6 bases from V and 4 bases from J; junction bases left unmatched: 1. CDR3 loop: CSASGGETQYF. As DNA, the CDR3 is TGCAGTGCGAGCGGGGGAGAGACCCAGTACTTC.

This clonotype was picked up many times. The V gene is TRBV11-3, the J gene TRBJ2-2, with a tentative D call TRBD1 (5 bases). V lost 5 bases and J 1 base, leaving 14 bases between the germline ends. The CDR3 contains 16 residues. Per the germline V gene, CDR1 is SGHNT and CDR2 is YENEEA. The CDR3 DNA reads as TGTGCCAGCAGCGGTGAGACAGACCGGAACACCGGGGAGCTGTTTTTT. Protein product: CASSGETDRNTGELFF.

J is TRBJ2-7 and V is TRBV20-1; TRBD2 agrees at 7 bases. V lost 1 base and J lost 3; bases outside the gene matches: 6. The CDR3 loop spans 14 amino acids. CDR1 DFQATT and CDR2 SNEGSKA come from the germline V gene (reference sequence). The CDR3 here is CSARGLAFLYEQYF. CDR3 DNA sequence: TGCAGTGCTAGAGGACTAGCTTTTCTCTACGAGCAGTACTTC.

The sample holds a few counts of this clonotype. The gene calls are TRBV10-3 and TRBJ1-3; weak D call: TRBD1 (5 bases). V was pared by 0 bases and J by 4 bases, with 10 bases between. The CDR3 consists of 15 residues. CDR1 ENHRY and CDR2 SYGVKD come from the germline V gene. The CDR3 sequence: CAISESAGQGNTIYF. The CDR3 bases are TGTGCCATCAGTGAGTCGGCAGGGCAGGGAAACACCATATATTTT.

At least ten counts were recorded for this clonotype. The chain couples TRBV2 to TRBJ1-2; D is ambiguous. Trimming removed 9 bases at V and 4 bases at J, with 12 bases between. Germline assignment: CDR1 SNHLY and CDR2 FYNNEI. The CDR3 covers 12 residues. CDR3 nucleotides: TGTGCCAGTTTACTGGACGGCTATGGCTACACCTTC. Its protein is CASLLDGYGYTF.

This clonotype was counted ten times or more. The chain recombines TRBV5-1 with TRBJ2-7, with TRBD1 matching over 7 bases. From germline, CDR1 is SGHRS and CDR2 YFSETQ. This CDR3 region has 15 residues. Trimming at V came to 4 bases and at J to 0 bases, leaving 7 bases not matched to a gene. DNA of the CDR3: TGCGCCAGCAGCGAGGACAGGATGAGCTCCTACGAGCAGTACTTC. Translated: CASSEDRMSSYEQYF.

This clonotype showed up many times. J is TRBJ1-2 and V is TRBV4-3; 9 nucleotides line up with TRBD1. Germline-derived CDR1 and CDR2 are LGHNA and YSLEER. The CDR3 is 16 residues long. V lost 0 bases and J lost 3; bases outside the gene matches: 5. For the CDR3, the DNA is TGCGCCAGCAGCCAAGATCCGGGACAGGGTCACTATGGCTACACCTTC. Protein: CASSQDPGQGHYGYTF.

This clonotype appeared many times. The genes are TRBV7-3 and TRBJ2-7; D tentatively reads TRBD1 or TRBD2 (5 bases each). The germline V gene encodes CDR1 SGHTA and CDR2 FQGTGA. Trimming stripped 2 bases from V and 3 bases from J, with 11 bases between. The CDR3 extends over 14 amino acids. The chain's CDR3 is CASSLVGGNYEQYF. The CDR3 nucleotides are TGTGCCAGCAGCTTAGTTGGGGGAAACTACGAGCAGTACTTC.

In its sample, this clonotype was seen many times. The chain uses TRBV30 and TRBJ2-5, with 7 bases aligning to TRBD2. This CDR3 is 15 amino acids long. Germline trimming cut 8 bases from V and 4 bases from J; bases unmatched to any gene: 16. Germline V lookup: CDR1 GTSNPN, CDR2 SVGIG (reference sequence). The CDR3, as DNA: TGTGCCGCCGACTCCAACGGGGGGTCGAGAGAGACCCAGTACTTC. Translated: CAADSNGGSRETQYF.

This clonotype was observed many times. J is TRBJ2-1 and V is TRBV27; the match to TRBD2 covers 9 bases. Germline trimming cut 6 bases from V and 8 bases from J; bases unmatched to any gene: 14. CDR1 and CDR2 (germline): MNHEY, SMNVEV (reference sequence). CDR3 length: 16 amino acids. The CDR3 DNA reads TGTGCCAGCAGCCCCTTAGAGGCGGGGGGGCCATATGAGCAGTTCTTC. Protein sequence: CASSPLEAGGPYEQFF.

V is TRBV28 and J is TRBJ2-3; no clear D gene. From germline, CDR1 is MDHEN and CDR2 SYDVKM. The CDR3 length is 15 residues. V gave up 5 bases and J gave up 6 bases, with 18 bases separating them. The CDR3 nucleotides read TGTGCCAGCAGTCCCTGGTCGAACCCCAGGGATACGCAGTATTTT. This gives the protein CASSPWSNPRDTQYF.

This clonotype showed up many times. The chain links TRBV5-6 to TRBJ1-5, with a weak D call TRBD1 (5 bases). Trimming took off 0 bases at V and 3 bases at J, with 7 bases between the two ends. Looked up from germline, CDR1 is SGHDT and CDR2 is YYEEEE. The CDR3 spans 14 residues. CDR3 amino acids: CASSLGGVNQPQHF. CDR3 nucleotide sequence: TGTGCCAGCAGCTTGGGAGGGGTCAATCAGCCCCAGCATTTT.

This clonotype was counted many times. This chain connects TRBV20-1 to TRBJ2-1; a possible D gene is TRBD2 (5 bases). Trimming pared 6 bases from V and 7 bases from J, leaving 13 bases between. There are 12 residues in the CDR3. Per the germline V gene, CDR1 is DFQATT and CDR2 is SNEGSKA (reference sequence). The CDR3 here is CSAALGGNEQFF. The CDR3 DNA is TGCAGTGCAGCACTAGGTGGGAATGAGCAGTTCTTC.

Comment on this clonotype: The junction shows a germline mismatch at one end, possibly a read error. The chain carries TRBV7-6 and TRBJ1-4; D ambiguous. CDR1 and CDR2 from the germline V gene are SGHVS and FNYEAQ. This CDR3 region has 13 residues. As DNA, the CDR3 is TGTGCCAGCGGCTTAAGACTGAATGAAAAACTGTTTTTT. Amino acid sequence: CASGLRLNEKLFF.

The chain links TRBV30 to TRBJ2-3; D might be TRBD2 (7 bases). The V end lost 6 bases, the J end lost 3 bases, and 13 bases lay between the germline ends. CDR1 is GTSNPN, CDR2 SVGIG, per germline (reference sequence). The CDR3 runs 13 residues. CDR3 region: CACDGGRTDTQYF. The CDR3 nucleotides read TGTGCCTGTGACGGGGGGCGTACAGATACGCAGTATTTT.